This T cell receptor (beta chain) derives from a study of regulatory T cells in long-lasting Graves disease (dated by TCRdb to about 2021). Regarding the study in general: Newly diagnosed Graves' disease patients had taken antithyroid drugs for less than 3 months. Persistent Graves' disease patients were compared with newly diagnosed Graves' disease patients by peripheral blood TCR sequencing and RNA sequencing. The study was registered as a clinical trial and conducted in China. TCR sequencing covered around 13 persistent and roughly 20 newly diagnosed Graves' disease patients, around 35 samples in total.

The time point label on this specimen signifies: newly diagnosed GD, antithyroid drugs for less than 3 months. For both TCR sequencing and RNA sequencing, RNA was extracted from PBMCs using TRIzol. Graves' disease was diagnosed according to American Thyroid Association guidelines. Patients were recruited from an endocrinology department in Xi'an, China. Each patient gave approximately 8.8 milliliters of peripheral blood, collected in an EDTA anticoagulant tube. Ficoll Paque Plus density gradient separation was used to isolate PBMCs, and no further T cell sorting was performed. An Agilent 2100 Bioanalyzer and agarose gel were used to check RNA quality, and a NanoDrop 2000 was used to measure RNA concentration. The full study reports these points: Persistent disease showed preferential use of TRBV28, TRBJ1-2 and TRBJ2-5, whereas newly diagnosed disease favored TRBV20-1 and TRBJ2-1. More public clonotypes were shared among persistent patients (under 3,000) than among newly diagnosed patients (966). The small sample size was acknowledged by the authors as a limitation that may reduce accuracy. Sequencing and analysis were restricted to the TCR beta chain. Because the primary lesion, thyroid tissue, could not be accessed, the study looked at peripheral blood alone. Lower TCR Shannon entropy and fewer highly expanded clones were observed in persistent Graves' disease patients than in newly diagnosed patients, which suggested clonal expansion.

The CDR1 and CDR2 encoded by the germline V gene are MDHEN and SYDVKM. The CDR3, from cysteine to phenylalanine, totals 15 residues. The retained sequence is limited to the CDR3, 45 bases, with the frame set at the first base. At the junction V is shortened by 5 bases and J by 4 bases; bases outside the gene matches: 9. This clonotype was found many times. This clone's antigen is unknown. No quality values exist for individual bases; no much larger clone is one base distant. The method behind the library was multiplex PCR. TCRdb names Illumina HiSeq 4000 as the instrument used. iRepertoire HTBI primers and Arm-PCR amplification of CDR3 regions were used to construct TCR beta libraries. Gel purification was performed on PCR products prior to sequencing. For the original study's pipeline: Gene usage analysis of CDR3 amino acid clonotypes used the approximately 56 TRBV and about 15 TRBJ segments found across samples. COPE and FqMerger were used to merge the filtered high-quality paired reads into contigs. BLAST was used to align contigs to IMGT TRBV, TRBD and TRBJ reference genes, with CDR3 defined following IMGT. Any clonotype with a frequency above 0.1% was counted as a highly expanded clone. Shannon entropy served as the measure of repertoire diversity, while the Gini coefficient captured V-J evenness. A clonotype was considered public if more than one individual shared it. The public reads were run again by TCRdb, first through fastp at Q25 and then through MiXCR, and only productive beta chains were kept. Rows with a matching CDR3 protein are joined into one entry that keeps the most common DNA and genes. The V and J calls and clone size are TCRdb's, not the authors'. Counted in this sample were some 350,000 distinct CDR3 sequences; roughly 15% of them appeared once. 20% to 25% of the sample comes from the top ten.

These data also featured in a second study, about T cells in Graves' hyperthyroidism and ophthalmopathy. As that second paper reports: A patient counted as having stable Graves' hyperthyroidism if no progression to ophthalmopathy occurred over 18 months of follow-up. Hyperthyroidism patients were newly diagnosed, with disease duration under 2 months, and aged 18 to 65 years. Any patient with an uncontrolled infection, another autoimmune disease, pregnancy or lactation was excluded. Diagnoses relied on clinical symptoms, serum thyroxine and TRAb, thyroid ultrasound and orbital computed tomography. The first round of RT-PCR for the TCR CDR3 was performed with the HTBI primer set and the Qiagen OneStep RT-PCR kit. Most expanded thyroid clonotypes (frequency above 0.001) were also detected in blood, suggesting blood repertoires may reflect thyroid immune responses. A model built on a 13 V-J signature distinguished ophthalmopathy from stable hyperthyroidism, reaching around 88% sensitivity and 81.08% specificity in cross-validation and 80%/75% in testing. In validation, the model predicted progression to ophthalmopathy a median of about 6.5 months before onset, with roughly 68% sensitivity and about 72% specificity. To identify TCR V-J signatures that set the groups apart, the researchers used a discovery cohort of about a hundred patients, made up of 40 to 45 with Graves' ophthalmopathy and 57 with stable Graves' hyperthyroidism. Prospective prediction of ophthalmopathy was tested in an independent validation cohort of approximately 19 hyperthyroidism patients and 15 to 17 patients who later progressed to ophthalmopathy. The approximately 95 discovery patients were divided at random into training and test sets in a 7:3 ratio. In several Graves' hyperthyroidism patients, the study also compared T-cell repertoires from thyroid tissue with T-cell repertoires from blood. Following sampling, methimazole starting at 30 mg daily was given to hyperthyroidism patients, and high-dose intravenous methylprednisolone was given to ophthalmopathy patients. The libraries were constructed in a second round of multiplex PCR and then size-selected and purified. Sequencing of the libraries was done on an Illumina HiSeq2000 using paired-end 100 bp reads. SOAPnuke was used to process the raw data, with reads discarded if the reads contained adapters or uncalled bases, had a mean Phred below 15, or lacked an exact constant-primer or identifier match. High-quality paired reads were merged using COPE v1.2.5, and each unique nucleotide sequence was defined as a clonotype. MiTCR v1.1 was used to align the clonotypes against IMGT TRBV, TRBD and TRBJ reference segments. Only V-J combinations with frequency above 0.0001, covering 99.2% of repertoires, were analysed. A TCS score was defined as the ratio of F50 (clonal expansion) to E x V (chaos), with BLOSUM62-based TCRdist applied between CDR3 peptides within each V-J. Welch's t-statistics and random forest reduced around 520 V-J features to fewer than 15, which were used in a naive Bayes classifier (R e1071). No statistical method was used to set the sample size in advance, and investigators knew the group allocation. TCR Vbeta CDR3 sequencing of approximately 140 peripheral blood samples (43 ophthalmopathy, about 74 hyperthyroidism and roughly 17 progressor patients) is reported in the paper.

Sequenced here: peripheral blood mononuclear cells (PBMCs), sampled at new diagnosis, from a patient treated with antithyroid drugs. Recombination connected TRBV28 to TRBJ2-7; 9 of the junction bases match TRBD1. The receptor comes from a woman under 30 with Graves disease. Donor details come from another sample of the same person, matched by shared clones. The DNA is as follows: TGTGCCAGCAGTGTTCCCGGGACAGGGTCATACGAGCAGTACTTC. This sequence encodes CASSVPGTGSYEQYF.